This TCR beta chain was captured by sequencing in a study of T-cell memory formation after mild COVID-19 (dated by TCRdb to the early 2020s). With respect to the entire study: TCR sequence clusters from the two donors were largely donor specific. The cohort comprised two young, previously healthy adult volunteers, one female and one male. T-cell clones expanding and contracting after mild COVID-19 in two donors were tracked by longitudinal TCRalpha and TCRbeta repertoire sequencing. Study-wide conclusions, independent of this receptor: Only two mild cases were covered in the study, and larger cohorts including severe cases with pre-infection samples were considered necessary. Contracting CD4+ clones appeared mostly in the CM and EM memory subsets, whereas CD8+ clones were enriched in EMRA. Some responding clones were detected in pre-infection memory, which suggested that pre-existing cross-reactive memory T cells had joined the SARS-CoV-2 response. SARS-CoV-2 specificity of the second-wave clones peaking on day 37 was not confirmed. Clones that contracted from day 15 to 85 showed balanced CD4/CD8 phenotypes, whereas a second wave of clones that expanded from day 15 to 37 leaned towards CD4+.

Ficoll-Paque density gradient centrifugation was the method used to isolate PBMCs. TCRdb shows the sequencer as Illumina NovaSeq 6000. Using 5'RACE with constant-segment primers, TCRalpha and TCRbeta cDNA libraries were constructed, with sample barcodes and unique molecular identifiers added in the process. RNA was extracted from every sample with Trizol reagent. Libraries were amplified in two PCR steps, with a second sample barcode and Illumina TruSeq adapters added in the second step. Sequencing of libraries was performed on an Illumina NovaSeq with 2 x 150 bp paired-end reads. The published analysis was carried out like this. Reads were demultiplexed and collapsed into UMI-guided consensus sequences with migec v1.2.7. Using mixcr v2.1.11, the UMI consensuses were aligned to TRA and TRB V and J templates and assembled into clonotypes. Expanded or contracted clonotypes were those called significant by both edgeR and NoisET, with noise models trained on biological replicates. For edgeR calls, the cutoffs were a false discovery rate-adjusted p below 0.01 and a log2 fold-change threshold of 1. As an exploratory analysis of dynamics, max-normalized trajectories of the 1000 most abundant clonotypes were examined by PCA with hierarchical clustering. Each responding clone was given a CD4 or CD8 phenotype based on the CD4+ and CD8+ repertoires, which had been sequenced separately. TCRdb applied fastp at Q25 and MiXCR to the public reads, then kept only in-frame beta chains. Rows are unified per CDR3 protein, each entry keeping the most common DNA and genes. None of the V and J calls come from the authors' own analysis; TCRdb made them. The sample has 350,000 to 500,000 distinct CDR3 sequences on record, roughly 18% of them singletons. 20% to 25% of the sample belongs to the ten largest clones.

For this clonotype: Its antigen remains undetermined. The input lacks base qualities; no much larger clone sits a single base away.

The specimen was PBMCs or a T cell subset sorted from them (not recorded which). The sequence was obtained from a man aged 18 to 30 who had mild COVID-19 (a few samples of this study predate the infection). The sample titles of this study are shuffled in the database, so cell type and time point are left out; the donor was told from shared clones.

The DNA sequence follows: TGTGCCAGCTTAAGGACAGAGAATGAAAAACTGTTTTTT. It is translated as CASLRTENEKLFF. Here the chain combines TRBV2 and TRBJ1-4; D gene: possibly TRBD1, on 6 matching bases. From a lookup of the germline V gene, CDR1 and CDR2 are SNHLY and FYNNEI. Trimming costs V 8 bases and J 5 bases, and their ends lie 12 bases apart. The CDR3 runs 13 amino acids, cysteine and phenylalanine included. The only DNA kept is the CDR3, 39 bases in frame from the first base.